This T cell receptor beta chain was recorded in a study of blood T cells in healthy people across ages. For the study at large: Template switching caught about one barcoded beta molecule for each two T cells. General observations from the study: Diversity was higher, and naive CD4+ cells more numerous, in long-lived donors than in aged donors. While age rose, TCR beta diversity per million T cells dropped in a roughly linear way.

Donors were healthy Caucasian individuals from Russia aged roughly 6 to 95. The germline V and J ends were trimmed by 7 bases and 1 base, with 9 bases remaining between them. The CDR3 is 13 residues long. Germline CDR1 reads WNHNN; CDR2 reads SYGVQD (reference sequence). This clonotype was seen a handful of times. No antigen is known for it. The use of a sample-barcoded 5' primer and a J-beta primer mix characterized a second PCR of 7 to 11 cycles. MiXCR was run by TCRdb on the 5' RACE reads, yielding one entry per CDR3 protein. This sample has fewer than 1.5 million distinct CDR3 sequences, with 40% to 50% found just once.

The sequenced sample was blood. This clonotype originated in a woman between 18 and 30 years old in good health. The genes are TRBV10-1 and TRBJ2-3; D ambiguous. The CDR3 coding sequence is TGCGCCAGCAAACCTGCGGGCACAGATACGCAGTATTTT. It yields the protein CASKPAGTDTQYF.